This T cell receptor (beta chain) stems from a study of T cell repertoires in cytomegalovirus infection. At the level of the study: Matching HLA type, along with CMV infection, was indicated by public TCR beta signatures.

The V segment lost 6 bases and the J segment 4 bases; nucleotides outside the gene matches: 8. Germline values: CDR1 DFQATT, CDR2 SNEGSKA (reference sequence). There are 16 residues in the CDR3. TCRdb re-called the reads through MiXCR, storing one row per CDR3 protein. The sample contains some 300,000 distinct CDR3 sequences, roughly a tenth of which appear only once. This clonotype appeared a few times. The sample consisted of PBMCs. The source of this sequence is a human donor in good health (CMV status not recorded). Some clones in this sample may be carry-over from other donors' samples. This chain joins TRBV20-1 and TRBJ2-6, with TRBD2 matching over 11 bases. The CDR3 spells CSASMGLAAGANVLTF. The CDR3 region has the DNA TGCAGTGCAAGCATGGGACTAGCGGCCGGGGCCAACGTCCTGACTTTC.